This paragraph covers one T cell receptor (beta chain) sequence. Many counts were recorded for this clonotype. This clone's antigen is unknown. It has no much larger one-base neighbor in the sample; base qualities were not kept. This record comes from a study of Graves' ophthalmopathy and Graves' hyperthyroidism (dated by TCRdb to 2016 to 2018). Looking at the study overall: Stable hyperthyroidism was defined as no progression to ophthalmopathy within 18 months of follow-up. TCR beta repertoire signatures were used to distinguish Graves' ophthalmopathy from Graves' hyperthyroidism and to predict progression to ophthalmopathy. In total, 135 blood samples were TCR-sequenced: some 43 ophthalmopathy, some 72 hyperthyroidism and about 17 hyperthyroidism-to-ophthalmopathy patients. To explore V-J signatures that distinguish ophthalmopathy from hyperthyroidism, a discovery set of more than 90 patients was enrolled, made up of approximately 45 with ophthalmopathy and some 56 with stable hyperthyroidism. For independent validation, a separate cohort was made up of 18 hyperthyroidism patients plus 17 patients who later progressed from hyperthyroidism to ophthalmopathy. T-cell repertoires of thyroid tissue and blood were compared in six or seven hyperthyroidism patients. Once sampling was done, hyperthyroidism patients were given methimazole at a starting dose of 30 mg daily, while ophthalmopathy patients were given high-dose intravenous methylprednisolone.

Summary of the overall study and its limitations: Most expanded thyroid clonotypes with frequency above 0.001 were also detected in blood, suggesting blood repertoires may reflect the thyroid immune response. No statistical method was used to predetermine the sample size, and group allocation was not hidden from the investigators. In validation, the model predicted ophthalmopathy progression with over 60% sensitivity and roughly 72% specificity; around twelve predicted patients were CT-confirmed with GO in a median of around 6 months. In cross-validation, the 13-signature model distinguished ophthalmopathy from stable hyperthyroidism with around 86% sensitivity and 81.08% specificity, while in the test set the corresponding values were about 80% and 75%.

Hyperthyroidism patients were newly diagnosed, were aged 18 to 65 years, and had a disease duration under 2 months. Anyone with other autoimmune diseases, uncontrolled infections, pregnancy or lactation was excluded from the study. Diagnosis relied on clinical symptoms, serum thyroxine, TRAb, thyroid ultrasound and orbital computed tomography. Total RNA was extracted with Trizol reagent and quality-checked on an Agilent 2100 Bioanalyzer. There are 12 amino acids in the CDR3, from cysteine to phenylalanine inclusive. CDR3 DNA is the only sequence kept; it has 36 bases, read in frame from the first base. Based on the germline V gene, the CDR1 and CDR2 sequences are SQVTM and ANQGSEA. V loses 2 bases of germline sequence and J loses 3 bases, and the interval between the two ends is 7 bases. For repertoire sequencing, TCR beta CDR3 regions were amplified from RNA transcripts. The first round was an RT-PCR using HTBI primers with the Qiagen OneStep RT-PCR kit, and this first round was followed by a second-round multiplex PCR, then size selection and purification. Sequencing of the libraries was carried out on an Illumina HiSeq2000 in paired-end mode with 100 bp reads. As for the authors' bioinformatics: Reads were processed with SOAPnuke, discarding reads with adapters, uncalled bases, mean Phred below 15, or no exact constant-primer or identifier match. COPE v1.2.5 was used to merge the high-quality paired reads. Each unique nucleotide sequence was defined as a clonotype, and clonotypes were aligned to IMGT TRB V, D and J references with MiTCR v1.1. The analysis was limited to V-J combinations with a frequency above 0.0001, which together covered over 98% of repertoires. A TCR clonal expansion and chaos score per V-J combination was defined as the ratio of F50 clonal expansion to chaos observed in the TCRdist matrix. Welch's t-statistics and random forest were used to narrow the features down to about a dozen V-J combinations, which were then fed into a naive Bayes classifier. The similarity between thyroid and blood repertoires was quantified using the Morisita-Horn index. TCRdb cleaned the public reads at Q25 with fastp, built clones with MiXCR and kept in-frame beta chains. Rows are unified per CDR3 protein, each entry keeping the most common DNA and genes. The V and J calls were determined by TCRdb, not by the authors. The sample data list about 1.1 million distinct CDR3 sequences, and 35% to 45% of these were observed just once. Of the sample, 11% is held by the ten largest clones.

The chain employs TRBV29-1 and TRBJ1-1, with the D gene not confidently named. The receptor's source is an adult man with Graves' hyperthyroidism. The source material was peripheral blood or thyroid tissue (not recorded which). The sequence in DNA is TGCAGCGTTGAAATCACGGACACTGAAGCTTTCTTT. This is translated as CSVEITDTEAFF.